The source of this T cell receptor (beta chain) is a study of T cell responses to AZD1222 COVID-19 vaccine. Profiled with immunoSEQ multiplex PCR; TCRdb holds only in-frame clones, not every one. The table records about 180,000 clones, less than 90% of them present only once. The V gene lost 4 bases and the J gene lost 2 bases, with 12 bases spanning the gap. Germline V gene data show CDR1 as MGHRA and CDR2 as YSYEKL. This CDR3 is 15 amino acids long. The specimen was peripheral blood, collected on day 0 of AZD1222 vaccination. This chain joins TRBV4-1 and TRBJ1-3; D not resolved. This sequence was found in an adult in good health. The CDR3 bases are TGCGCCAGCAGCCCTTGGGCAAATCCTGGAAACACCATATATTTT. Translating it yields CASSPWANPGNTIYF.